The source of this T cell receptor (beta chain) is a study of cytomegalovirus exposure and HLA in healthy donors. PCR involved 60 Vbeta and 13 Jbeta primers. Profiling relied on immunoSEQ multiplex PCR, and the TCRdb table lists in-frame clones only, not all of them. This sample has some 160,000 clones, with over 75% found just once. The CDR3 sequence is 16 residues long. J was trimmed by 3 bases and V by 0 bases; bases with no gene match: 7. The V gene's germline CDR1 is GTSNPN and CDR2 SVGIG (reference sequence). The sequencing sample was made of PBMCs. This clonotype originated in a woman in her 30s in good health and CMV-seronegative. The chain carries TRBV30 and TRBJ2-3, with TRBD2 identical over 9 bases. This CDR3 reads CAWSVAGGGATDTQYF. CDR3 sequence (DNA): TGTGCCTGGAGTGTGGCTGGCGGGGGGGCTACAGATACGCAGTATTTT.